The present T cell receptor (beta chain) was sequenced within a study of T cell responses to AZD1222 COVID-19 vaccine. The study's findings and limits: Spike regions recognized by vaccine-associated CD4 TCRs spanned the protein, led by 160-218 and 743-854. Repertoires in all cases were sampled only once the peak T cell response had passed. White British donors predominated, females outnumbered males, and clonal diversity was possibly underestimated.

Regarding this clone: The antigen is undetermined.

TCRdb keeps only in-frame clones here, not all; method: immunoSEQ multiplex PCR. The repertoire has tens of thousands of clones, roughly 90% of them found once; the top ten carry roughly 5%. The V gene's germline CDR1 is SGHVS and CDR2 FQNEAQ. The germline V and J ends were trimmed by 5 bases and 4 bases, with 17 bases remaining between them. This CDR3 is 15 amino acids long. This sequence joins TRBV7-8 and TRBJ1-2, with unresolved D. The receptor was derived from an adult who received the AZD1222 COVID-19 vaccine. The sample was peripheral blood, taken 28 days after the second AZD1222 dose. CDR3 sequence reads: CASSDRAAGGYGYTF. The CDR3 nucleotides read TGTGCCAGCAGCGATAGGGCTGCCGGCGGCTATGGCTACACCTTC.